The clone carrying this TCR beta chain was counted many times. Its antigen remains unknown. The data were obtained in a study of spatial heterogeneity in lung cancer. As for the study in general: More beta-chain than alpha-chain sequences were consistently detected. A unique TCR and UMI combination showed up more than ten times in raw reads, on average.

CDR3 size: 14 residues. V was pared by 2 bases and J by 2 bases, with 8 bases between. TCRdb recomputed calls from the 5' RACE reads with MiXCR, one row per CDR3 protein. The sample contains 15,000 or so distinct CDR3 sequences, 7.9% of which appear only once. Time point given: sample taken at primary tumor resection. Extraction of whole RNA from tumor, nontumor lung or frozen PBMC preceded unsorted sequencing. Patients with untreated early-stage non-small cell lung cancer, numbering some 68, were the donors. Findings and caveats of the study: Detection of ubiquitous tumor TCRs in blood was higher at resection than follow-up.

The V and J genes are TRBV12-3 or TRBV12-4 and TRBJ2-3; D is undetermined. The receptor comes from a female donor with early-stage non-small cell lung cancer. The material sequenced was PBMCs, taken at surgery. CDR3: CASSLSRSTDTQYF. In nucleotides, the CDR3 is TGTGCCAGCAGTTTAAGTAGGTCCACAGATACGCAGTATTTT.